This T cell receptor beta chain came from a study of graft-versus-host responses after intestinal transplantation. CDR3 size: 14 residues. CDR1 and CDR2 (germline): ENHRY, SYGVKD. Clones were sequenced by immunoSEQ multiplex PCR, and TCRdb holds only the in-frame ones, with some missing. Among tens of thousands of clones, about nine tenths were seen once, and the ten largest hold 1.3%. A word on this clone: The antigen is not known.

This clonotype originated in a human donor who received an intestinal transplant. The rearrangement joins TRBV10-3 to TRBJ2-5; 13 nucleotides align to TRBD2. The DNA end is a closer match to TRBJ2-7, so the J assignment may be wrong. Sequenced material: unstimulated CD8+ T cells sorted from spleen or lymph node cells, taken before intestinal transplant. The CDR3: CAISGTSGGVEQYF. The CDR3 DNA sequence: TGTGCCATCAGTGGGACTAGCGGGGGAGTCGAGCAGTACTTC.